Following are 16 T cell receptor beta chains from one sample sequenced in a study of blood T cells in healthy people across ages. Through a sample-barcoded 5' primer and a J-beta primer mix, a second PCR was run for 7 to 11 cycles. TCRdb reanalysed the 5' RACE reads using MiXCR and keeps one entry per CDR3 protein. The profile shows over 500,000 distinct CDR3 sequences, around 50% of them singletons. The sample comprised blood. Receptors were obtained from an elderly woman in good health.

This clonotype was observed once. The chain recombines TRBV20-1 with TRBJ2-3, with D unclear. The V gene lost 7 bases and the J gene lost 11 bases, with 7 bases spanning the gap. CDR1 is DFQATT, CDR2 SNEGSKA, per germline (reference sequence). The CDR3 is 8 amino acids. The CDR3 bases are TGCAGTGGGCCCCTGCAGTATTTT. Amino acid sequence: CSGPLQYF.

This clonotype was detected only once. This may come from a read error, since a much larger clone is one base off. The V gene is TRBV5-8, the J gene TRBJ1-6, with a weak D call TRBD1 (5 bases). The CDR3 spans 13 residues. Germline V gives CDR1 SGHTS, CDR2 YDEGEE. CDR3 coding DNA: TGTGCCAGCAACTTGAGACAGAATTCACCCCTCCACTTT. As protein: CASNLRQNSPLHF.

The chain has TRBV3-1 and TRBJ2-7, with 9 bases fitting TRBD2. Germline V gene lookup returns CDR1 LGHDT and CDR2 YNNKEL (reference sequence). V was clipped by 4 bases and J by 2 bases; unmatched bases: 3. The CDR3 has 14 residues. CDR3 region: CASSRTSEAYEQYF. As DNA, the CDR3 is TGTGCCAGCAGCCGGACTAGCGAGGCCTACGAGCAGTACTTC.

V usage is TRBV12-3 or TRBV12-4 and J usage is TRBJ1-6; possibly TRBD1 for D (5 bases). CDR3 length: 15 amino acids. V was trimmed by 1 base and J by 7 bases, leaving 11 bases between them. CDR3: CASSLEPGLNSPLHF. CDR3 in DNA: TGTGCCAGCAGTTTAGAGCCGGGACTGAATTCACCCCTCCACTTT.

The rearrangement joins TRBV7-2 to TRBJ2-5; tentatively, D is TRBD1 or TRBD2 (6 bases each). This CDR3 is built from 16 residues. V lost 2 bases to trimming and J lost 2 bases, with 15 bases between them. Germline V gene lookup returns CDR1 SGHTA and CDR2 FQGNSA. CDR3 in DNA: TGTGCCAGCAGCTTAAGTGGTTGGGGGGCGCAAGAGACCCAGTACTTC. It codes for CASSLSGWGAQETQYF.

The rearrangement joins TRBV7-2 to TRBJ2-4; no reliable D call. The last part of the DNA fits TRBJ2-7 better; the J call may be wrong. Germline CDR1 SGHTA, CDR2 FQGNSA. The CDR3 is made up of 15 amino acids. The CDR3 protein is CASSLGGSGPYEQYF. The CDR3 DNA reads TGTGCCAGCAGCTTAGGCGGAAGTGGCCCCTACGAGCAGTACTTC.

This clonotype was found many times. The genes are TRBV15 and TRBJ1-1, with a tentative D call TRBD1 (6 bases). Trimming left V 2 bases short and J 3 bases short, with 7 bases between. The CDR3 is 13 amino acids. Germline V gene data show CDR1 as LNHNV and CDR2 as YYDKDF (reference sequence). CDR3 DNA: TGTGCCACCAGCAGAAGGACAGACACTGAAGCTTTCTTT. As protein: CATSRRTDTEAFF. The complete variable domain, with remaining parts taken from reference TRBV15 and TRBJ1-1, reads DAMVIQNPRYQVTQFGKPVTLSCSQTLNHNVMYWYQQKSSQAPKLLFHYYDKDFNNEADTPDNFQSRRPNTSFCFLDIRSPGLGDTAMYLCATSRRTDTEAFFGQGTRLTVV.

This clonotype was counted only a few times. The CDR3 bases are TGTGCCAGCAGCCTACTGACTAGCGGAACCACAGATACGCAGTATTTT. This gives the protein CASSLLTSGTTDTQYF. The rearrangement links TRBV7-9 to TRBJ2-3; 9 nucleotides match TRBD2. V shed 5 bases, J shed 2 bases, and the junction held 8 bases outside the gene matches. The germline CDR1 and CDR2 sequences are SEHNR and FQNEAQ (reference sequence). CDR3 length: 16 amino acids.

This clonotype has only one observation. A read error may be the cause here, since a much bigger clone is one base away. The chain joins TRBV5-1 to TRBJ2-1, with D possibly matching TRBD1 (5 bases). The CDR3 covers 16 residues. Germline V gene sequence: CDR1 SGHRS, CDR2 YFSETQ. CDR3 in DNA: TGCGCCAGCTTTCAAGGGGCGCTCCATAGGGGCAATGAGCAGGTCTTC. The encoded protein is CASFQGALHRGNEQVF.

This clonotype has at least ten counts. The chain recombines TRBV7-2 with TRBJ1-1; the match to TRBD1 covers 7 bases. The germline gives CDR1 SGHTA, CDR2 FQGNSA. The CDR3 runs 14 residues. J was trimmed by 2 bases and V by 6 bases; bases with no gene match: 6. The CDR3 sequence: CASSLGGRNTEAFF. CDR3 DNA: TGTGCCAGCAGTCTAGGGGGCCGAAACACTGAAGCTTTCTTT.

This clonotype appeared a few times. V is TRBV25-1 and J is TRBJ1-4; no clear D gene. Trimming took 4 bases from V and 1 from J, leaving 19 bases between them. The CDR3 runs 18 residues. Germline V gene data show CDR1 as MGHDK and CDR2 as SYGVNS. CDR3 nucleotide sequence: TGTGCCAGCAGTGCCTGGACGGACTCAGTAGGAACTAATGAAAAACTGTTTTTT. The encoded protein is CASSAWTDSVGTNEKLFF.

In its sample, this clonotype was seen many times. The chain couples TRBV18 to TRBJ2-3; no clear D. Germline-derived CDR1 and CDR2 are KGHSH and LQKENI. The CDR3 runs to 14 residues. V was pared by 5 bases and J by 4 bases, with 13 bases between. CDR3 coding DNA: TGTGCCAGCTCATTCGATAGTGGCGCAGATACGCAGTATTTT. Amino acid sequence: CASSFDSGADTQYF. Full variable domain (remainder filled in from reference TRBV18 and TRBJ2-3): NAGVMQNPRHLVRRRGQEARLRCSPMKGHSHVYWYRQLPEEGLKFMVYLQKENIIDESGMPKERFSAEFPKEGPSILRIQQVVRGDSAAYFCASSFDSGADTQYFGPGTRLTVL.

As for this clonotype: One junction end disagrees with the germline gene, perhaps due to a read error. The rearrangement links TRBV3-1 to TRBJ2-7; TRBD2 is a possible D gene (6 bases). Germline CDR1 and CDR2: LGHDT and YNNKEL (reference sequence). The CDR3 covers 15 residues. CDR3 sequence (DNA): TGTGCCAGCAGCCCCACTTACGGGAGTTCCTGCGAGCAGTACTTC. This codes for CASSPTYGSSCEQYF.

The CDR3: CASSHGTSGTQYF. The CDR3, as DNA: TGCGCCAGCAGCCATGGGACTTCGGGGACCCAGTACTTC. V gene TRBV4-1 combines with J gene TRBJ2-7; D possibly corresponds to TRBD2 (6 bases). The J call could be wrong; TRBJ2-5 is a better fit for the DNA end. From germline, CDR1 is MGHRA and CDR2 YSYEKL. The CDR3 sequence is 13 residues long.

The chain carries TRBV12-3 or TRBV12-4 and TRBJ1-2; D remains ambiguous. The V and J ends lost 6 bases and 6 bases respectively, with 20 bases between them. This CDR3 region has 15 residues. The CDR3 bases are TGTGCCAGCAGCTTCTCCCGGCGGGCCCGAGATGGCTACACCTTC. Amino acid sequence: CASSFSRRARDGYTF.

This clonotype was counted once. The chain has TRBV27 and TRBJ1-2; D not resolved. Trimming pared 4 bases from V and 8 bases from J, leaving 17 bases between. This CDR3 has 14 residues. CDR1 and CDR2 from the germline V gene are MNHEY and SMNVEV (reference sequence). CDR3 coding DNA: TGTGCCAGCAGTTCCACCCAGGATATCTGGGGCTACACCTTC. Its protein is CASSSTQDIWGYTF.